These T cell receptor beta chains were read from a single sample in a study of naive and memory T cell subsets. TCRdb reprocessed the UMI-ligation and nested PCR reads with MiXCR, giving one entry per CDR3 protein. The sample yields 130,000 to 150,000 distinct CDR3 sequences, about a sixth seen once. The source material was naive CD4+ T cells from blood. The receptors here all came from a human donor in good health. Both conserved end residues are part of each CDR3. The D gene is left open where the match is weak. A row's size may be missing; if present it is once, few, many or a size class.

CDR3aa,CDR3nt,j_gene,d_gene,abundance,v_gene
CSAGTTSTDTQYF,TGCAGCGCCGGGACTACCAGCACAGATACGCAGTATTTT,TRBJ2-3,TRBD2,few,TRBV29-1
CASSSVTGAGNEQFF,TGTGCCAGCAGCTCAGTGACAGGGGCAGGGAATGAGCAGTTCTTC,TRBJ2-1,TRBD1,-,TRBV7-3
CASSQIWEYEQYF,TGTGCCAGCAGCCAAATTTGGGAATACGAGCAGTACTTC,TRBJ2-7,-,-,TRBV14
CASSPGQTQYF,TGTGCCAGCAGCCCGGGACAGACGCAGTATTTT,TRBJ2-3,TRBD1,-,TRBV6-6
CASSIGGTVENEQFF,TGTGCCAGTAGTATAGGTGGGACGGTAGAGAATGAGCAGTTCTTC,TRBJ2-1,-,few,TRBV19
CASSLKGLGAFF,TGTGCCAGCAGTTTAAAGGGGCTCGGAGCTTTCTTT,TRBJ1-1,-,-,TRBV28
CASSPQPGRVNTGELFF,TGTGCCAGCAGCCCTCAGCCAGGTCGGGTGAACACCGGGGAGCTGTTTTTT,TRBJ2-2,-,few,TRBV14
CASSQDLAGAYNEQFF,TGCGCCAGCAGCCAAGACCTAGCGGGAGCCTACAATGAGCAGTTCTTC,TRBJ2-1,TRBD2,-,TRBV4-1
CSASVLQGGNQPQHF,TGCAGTGCTAGTGTGTTACAGGGAGGCAATCAGCCCCAGCATTTT,TRBJ1-5,-,-,TRBV20-1
CASRPGQGSGELFF,TGTGCCAGCAGACCGGGACAGGGTTCCGGGGAGCTGTTTTTT,TRBJ2-2,TRBD1,few,TRBV12-3/TRBV12-4
CASSQAGSDTQYF,TGTGCCAGCAGCCAAGCTGGTAGCGATACGCAGTATTTT,TRBJ2-3,-,-,TRBV4-2
CASSQDFPSDEQYF,TGTGCCAGTAGCCAGGACTTCCCGTCTGACGAGCAGTACTTC,TRBJ2-7,-,-,TRBV19
CAISDHPGLAGGPNTGELFF,TGTGCCATCAGTGATCACCCGGGACTAGCGGGGGGACCGAACACCGGGGAGCTGTTTTTT,TRBJ2-2,TRBD2,few,TRBV10-3
CASRYAGLNTEAFF,TGTGCCAGCAGGTATGCAGGGTTGAACACTGAAGCTTTCTTT,TRBJ1-1,-,-,TRBV12-3/TRBV12-4
CASRRTTNGVNQPQHF,TGTGCCAGCAGAAGGACAACAAACGGAGTCAATCAGCCCCAGCATTTT,TRBJ1-5,-,few,TRBV28
CASSRISEGRLAGSRSEQYF,TGTGCCAGCAGCCGGATTTCGGAAGGTCGGCTAGCGGGATCCAGGTCCGAGCAGTACTTC,TRBJ2-7,TRBD2,-,TRBV5-6
CASSLTGTGNTEAFF,TGTGCCAGCAGTCTTACCGGGACAGGGAACACTGAAGCTTTCTTT,TRBJ1-1,TRBD1,few,TRBV12-3/TRBV12-4
CASSPQGGTEAFF,TGTGCCAGCAGTCCCCAGGGAGGCACTGAAGCTTTCTTT,TRBJ1-1,-,few,TRBV12-3/TRBV12-4
CASSLDRRVTRNNEQFF,TGTGCCAGCAGCTTAGATCGAAGGGTTACTAGAAACAATGAGCAGTTCTTC,TRBJ2-1,-,many,TRBV7-2
CSARPLPRDYNEQFF,TGCAGTGCTAGGCCCCTCCCGCGGGACTACAATGAGCAGTTCTTC,TRBJ2-1,-,-,TRBV20-1
CASGPSGTGQGYRGYTF,TGTGCCAGCGGCCCCAGTGGCACCGGACAGGGGTATCGGGGCTACACCTTC,TRBJ1-2,TRBD1,-,TRBV12-3/TRBV12-4
CSASWRSTDTQYF,TGCAGTGCTAGCTGGCGTAGCACAGATACGCAGTATTTT,TRBJ2-3,-,-,TRBV20-1
CASSQGFVSNQPQHF,TGTGCCAGCAGCCAAGGCTTTGTCAGCAATCAGCCCCAGCATTTT,TRBJ1-5,-,few,TRBV3-1
CASSFPRGPTGTPDEQFF,TGTGCCAGCAGTTTCCCTAGAGGGCCTACCGGGACCCCCGATGAGCAGTTCTTC,TRBJ2-1,-,few,TRBV12-3/TRBV12-4
CASSYSRTRWGSEAFF,TGTGCCAGCAGTTACTCGCGTACTCGTTGGGGGTCAGAAGCTTTCTTT,TRBJ1-1,-,few,TRBV6-2/TRBV6-3
CASSSGEILKETQYF,TGTGCCAGTAGTAGCGGAGAGATTTTAAAAGAGACCCAGTACTTC,TRBJ2-5,-,few,TRBV19
CATSSGAPGNEQFF,TGTGCCACCAGCTCAGGGGCGCCAGGGAATGAGCAGTTCTTC,TRBJ2-1,-,few,TRBV24-1
CSAPRGRADNEQFF,TGCAGTGCTCCCCGCGGCCGGGCCGACAATGAGCAGTTCTTC,TRBJ2-1,-,-,TRBV20-1
CASSHWTLEYNEQFF,TGTGCCAGCAGCCACTGGACACTAGAATACAATGAGCAGTTCTTC,TRBJ2-1,-,few,TRBV3-1
CASSLRDGPNTEAFF,TGTGCCAGCAGCTTGCGGGACGGACCGAACACTGAAGCTTTCTTT,TRBJ1-1,-,-,TRBV7-9
CASSRSIGTTRNEQFF,TGTGCCAGCAGCCGGTCTATCGGGACTACCCGCAATGAGCAGTTCTTC,TRBJ2-1,TRBD2,few,TRBV28
CASSQGPSRLDNEQFF,TGCGCCAGCAGCCAAGGTCCTAGTCGACTCGACAATGAGCAGTTCTTC,TRBJ2-1,-,-,TRBV4-1
CSVWDRGHEQYF,TGCAGCGTATGGGACAGGGGCCACGAGCAGTACTTC,TRBJ2-7,TRBD1,-,TRBV29-1
CASSFDGYNEQFF,TGCGCCAGCAGCTTCGACGGATACAATGAGCAGTTCTTC,TRBJ2-1,-,-,TRBV5-1
CASSQDEGRSQPQHF,TGTGCCAGCAGCCAAGATGAGGGACGGAGCCAGCCCCAGCATTTT,TRBJ1-5,-,-,TRBV3-1
CASSFSGGTHEQYF,TGTGCCAGCAGCTTTTCAGGGGGGACCCACGAGCAGTACTTC,TRBJ2-7,-,few,TRBV11-2
CASSPDRLVQFF,TGTGCCAGCAGTCCGGACCGATTGGTGCAGTTCTTC,TRBJ2-1,-,-,TRBV27
CASSLARATSGELLTF,TGTGCCAGCAGCTTGGCCAGGGCGACCTCCGGAGAGCTCCTGACTTTC,TRBJ2-6,-,-,TRBV5-4
CATSRVRQGARDTEAFF,TGTGCCACCAGCAGAGTAAGACAGGGGGCTCGGGACACTGAAGCTTTCTTT,TRBJ1-1,TRBD1,few,TRBV15
CASRLQGVDTEAFF,TGTGCCAGCAGACTCCAGGGGGTTGACACTGAAGCTTTCTTT,TRBJ1-1,TRBD1,few,TRBV2
CAIRTSGEETQYF,TGTGCCATCAGAACTAGCGGGGAAGAGACCCAGTACTTC,TRBJ2-5,TRBD2,few,TRBV10-3
CASSYASKAHEQYF,TGTGCCAGCAGTTACGCTAGTAAGGCCCACGAGCAGTACTTC,TRBJ2-7,-,few,TRBV6-5
CASSFEGKETQYF,TGCGCCAGCAGCTTCGAAGGGAAAGAGACCCAGTACTTC,TRBJ2-5,-,many,TRBV5-1
CASTQAAYGYTF,TGTGCCAGCACCCAGGCAGCTTATGGCTACACCTTC,TRBJ1-2,-,few,TRBV11-2
CATSETGVRTDTQYF,TGTGCCACCAGTGAGACCGGGGTACGGACAGATACGCAGTATTTT,TRBJ2-3,-,few,TRBV24-1
CASSVGNAGELFF,TGCGCCAGCAGTGTGGGGAACGCCGGGGAGCTGTTTTTT,TRBJ2-2,-,-,TRBV10-1
CSVLFQFLQTDTQYF,TGCAGCGTTCTTTTTCAGTTCCTTCAGACAGATACGCAGTATTTT,TRBJ2-3,-,-,TRBV29-1
CAISELGGEQFF,TGTGCCATCAGTGAGTTGGGCGGGGAGCAGTTCTTC,TRBJ2-1,-,few,TRBV10-3
CSVEVTGQHTEAFF,TGCAGCGTTGAAGTGACAGGGCAACACACTGAAGCTTTCTTT,TRBJ1-1,TRBD1,few,TRBV29-1
CASSLRGRDTQYF,TGTGCCAGCAGTTTAAGGGGGAGGGATACGCAGTATTTT,TRBJ2-3,-,many,TRBV12-3/TRBV12-4
CASSQVDRGQETQYF,TGCGCCAGCAGCCAAGTCGACAGGGGCCAAGAGACCCAGTACTTC,TRBJ2-5,TRBD1,few,TRBV4-3
CASSSAQLRTPYEQYF,TGTGCCAGTAGTTCGGCACAGCTCCGTACTCCCTACGAGCAGTACTTC,TRBJ2-7,-,-,TRBV19
CASSLQGRGVGEQFF,TGTGCCAGCAGCTTACAGGGACGGGGGGTCGGTGAGCAGTTCTTC,TRBJ2-1,TRBD2,few,TRBV7-7
CASTRASGEAEAFF,TGTGCCAGTACCCGGGCTTCTGGGGAGGCTGAAGCTTTCTTT,TRBJ1-1,-,-,TRBV19
CAIGPDRENQPQHF,TGTGCCATCGGGCCCGACAGGGAAAATCAGCCCCAGCATTTT,TRBJ1-5,TRBD1,many,TRBV10-3
CSAAGQGASVLSGYTF,TGCAGTGCCGCGGGACAGGGGGCCTCTGTTTTATCGGGCTACACCTTC,TRBJ1-2,TRBD1,few,TRBV20-1
CASRAGTGGVEREDNEQFF,TGTGCCAGCAGGGCCGGGACAGGCGGGGTTGAGCGGGAGGACAATGAGCAGTTCTTC,TRBJ2-1,-,-,TRBV7-9
CASSSPRGPNEQFF,TGTGCCAGCAGCTCTCCCAGGGGGCCGAATGAGCAGTTCTTC,TRBJ2-1,TRBD1,-,TRBV3-1
CASSPATGTEETQYF,TGTGCCAGCTCACCAGCGACCGGGACAGAAGAGACCCAGTACTTC,TRBJ2-5,TRBD1,-,TRBV18
CASSLFSGTGTDTQYF,TGTGCCAGCTCACTTTTTTCCGGGACAGGGACAGATACGCAGTATTTT,TRBJ2-3,TRBD1,few,TRBV18